This TCR beta chain was captured in a study of cytomegalovirus exposure and HLA in healthy donors. Looking at the study overall: An earlier analysis found 117 million unique TCR beta sequences from around 180 million T cells.

Overall study findings and caveats: The study reported that TCR beta sequences accurately predicted HLA-A and HLA-B alleles in most subjects. In a later analysis, donors in an Asian-associated ancestry cluster reportedly had fewer N-insertions in productive TCRs than the cohort mean. Most TCR beta V segments were productive about 87% or about 30% of the time in an earlier analysis.

In the PCR, 60 Vbeta and 13 Jbeta primers were used. Some clones are missing from TCRdb's copy, which holds only in-frame ones; the method was immunoSEQ multiplex PCR. The top ten hold roughly 10% of the sample, which has about 64,000 clones, around 86% seen once. Germline assignment: CDR1 SNHLY and CDR2 FYNNEI. There are 14 residues in the CDR3. Trimming pared 5 bases from V and 2 bases from J, leaving 7 bases between. With regard to this clone: No antigen is known for it.

This sequence originates from a female donor in good health and CMV-seronegative. The specimen was PBMCs. This sequence joins TRBV2 and TRBJ2-6; D remains unclear. CDR3 sequence (DNA): TGTGCCAGCAGTCTGGCAGCTGGGGCCAACGTCCTGACTTTC. Translated: CASSLAAGANVLTF.